This record covers a single TCR beta chain. Its target is unknown. This may come from a read error, since a much larger clone is one base off. This sample is part of a study of regulatory T cells in long-lasting Graves disease. Study observations and caveats: Persistent Graves' cases showed lower TCR diversity than newly diagnosed cases. Public clonotype sharing was higher in persistent than newly diagnosed patients.

Described time point: persistent/refractory GD, antithyroid drugs over 5 years with positive TRAb. The TCR library used RNA extracted from PBMCs. CDR3 regions were amplified by Arm-PCR using iRepertoire HTBI primers to build TCR beta libraries. As originally analysed: The identification of 55 to 70 TRBV and roughly 14 TRBJ segments was made across samples. In TCRdb, the multiplex PCR reads were re-called with MiXCR into one record per CDR3 protein. The V and J calls reflect TCRdb's pipeline rather than the authors' work. The sample carries 400,000 to 500,000 distinct CDR3 sequences, 21% recorded once. This CDR3 comprises 17 residues. From germline, CDR1 is MNHEY and CDR2 SVGAGI.

The receptor was derived from a female donor with Graves disease. The sequencing here drew on peripheral blood mononuclear cells (PBMCs), taken when the disease was refractory, from a patient treated with antithyroid drugs. The rearrangement links TRBV6-5 to TRBJ2-5; TRBD1 might be the D (6 bases). The CDR3 region has the DNA TGTGCCAGCAGTTACTCTTGGGCAAGTGGGGGCAAAGAGGCCCAGTACTTC. It codes for CASSYSWASGGKEAQYF.